The clone carrying this TCR beta chain has a count of ten or more. RNA transcripts were the source from which TCR beta CDR3 regions were amplified. HTBI-primed first-round RT-PCR preceded second-round multiplex PCR. TCRdb processed the multiplex PCR reads anew with MiXCR; each CDR3 protein has one entry. The repertoire holds approximately 210,000 distinct CDR3 sequences, roughly 21% seen once, with roughly 39% in the top ten. The sample belongs to a study of Graves' ophthalmopathy and Graves' hyperthyroidism. The CDR3 spans 15 residues. Germline V gene sequence: CDR1 SGHAT, CDR2 FQDESV (reference sequence). The V and J ends lost 6 bases and 0 bases, in that order; junction bases with no gene match: 8.

Sequencing was performed on peripheral blood. This clonotype was obtained from a woman aged 45-59 years with Graves' ophthalmopathy. This chain uses TRBV11-1 with TRBJ2-7; 7 nucleotides line up with TRBD2. The CDR3 here is CASRVSGEPSYEQYF. In DNA form, the CDR3 reads TGTGCCAGCAGAGTAAGCGGGGAGCCCTCCTACGAGCAGTACTTC.